This T cell receptor (beta chain) was sequenced for a study of T-cell reconstitution after alpha-beta-depleted transplantation in children. Findings and limits, study-wide: The origin of alpha-beta T cells about two months after transplant was reportedly several hundred expanded graft clones. Day-60 TCRbeta diversity that was high in some patients was derived from surviving recipient T cells and thymic progenitors. T-cell counts and diversity were attributed mostly to newly produced T cells one year after transplant.

The CDR3 has 19 residues. Germline CDR1 is SGHRS and CDR2 is YFSETQ. V was pared by 0 bases and J by 0 bases, with 5 bases of the junction left unmatched. This clonotype was counted only a few times. Its target is not known. The TCRbeta library was prepared with unique molecular identifiers. TCRdb independently ran MiXCR on the PCR reads; one entry per CDR3 protein. The data show approximately 300,000 distinct CDR3 sequences, roughly a tenth seen once. This sequence originates from a boy under three years old with acute myeloid leukemia, due to receive a stem cell transplant. This specimen was PBMCs, taken before TCRalphabeta/CD19-depleted stem cell transplant. The J gene is TRBJ2-6, the V gene TRBV5-1; 11 bases align to TRBD2. CDR3 nucleotides: TGCGCCAGCAGCTTGGGGGCTAGCGGGAGGCCCTCTGGGGCCAACGTCCTGACTTTC. Translating it yields CASSLGASGRPSGANVLTF.